These 21 T cell receptor beta chains originate from one sample sequenced in a study of blood T cell repertoires in COVID-19. The table came from immunoSEQ multiplex PCR; TCRdb's copy has only in-frame clones and leaves some out. The sample shows 250,000 to 300,000 clones, 85% to 90% of them seen only once. The sequencing sample was made of PBMCs or T cells enriched from blood (not recorded which). The receptors stem from a man younger than 35 who had recovered from COVID-19.

As DNA, the CDR3 is TGTGCCAGTAGTATAGTTGGAGGGGTCTACGAGCAGTACTTC. Translated, it gives CASSIVGGVYEQYF. V usage is TRBV19 and J usage is TRBJ2-7, with D perhaps TRBD2 (6 bases). V dropped 1 base and J dropped 3 bases, with 10 bases sitting between them. CDR1 and CDR2 (germline): LNHDA, SQIVND (reference sequence). The CDR3 is 14 residues long.

The V call is TRBV3-1 (or the pseudogene TRBV3-2), the J call TRBJ1-2, with 8 nucleotides matching TRBD1. The germline V gene encodes CDR1 LGHDT and CDR2 YNNKEL (reference sequence). With V trimmed by 2 bases and J by 7 bases, 9 bases remained unmatched. The CDR3 contains 15 residues. CDR3 region: CASSQQQGEVSGYTF. In DNA, the CDR3 is TGTGCCAGCAGCCAACAACAGGGGGAGGTGTCTGGCTACACCTTC.

For the CDR3, the DNA is TGTGCCAGCAGCCTAGCCCAGGATCGAGATACGCAGTATTTT. Translated, it gives CASSLAQDRDTQYF. The genes are TRBV11-3 and TRBJ2-3; TRBD2 is a possible D gene (5 bases). V lost 5 bases and J lost 5, with 14 bases in between. CDR1 and CDR2 (germline): SGHNT, YENEEA. The CDR3 sequence is 14 residues long.

This chain uses TRBV6-5 with TRBJ2-3; 7 nucleotides match TRBD1. The V gene's germline CDR1 is MNHEY and CDR2 SVGAGI. The CDR3 runs to 14 residues. J gave up 1 base and V 5 bases, and 3 bases lay outside the gene matches. CDR3 sequence (DNA): TGTGCCAGCAGTAGAGGGGGCGGCACAGATACGCAGTATTTT. Amino acids: CASSRGGGTDTQYF.

The V and J genes are TRBV6-4 and TRBJ2-3, with TRBD1 matching over 7 bases. The CDR3 totals 14 residues. Per the germline V gene, CDR1 is MRHNA and CDR2 is SNTAGT. V was pared by 6 bases and J by 2 bases, with 5 bases of the junction left unmatched. The CDR3 DNA follows: TGTGCCAGCAGCGCCGGACAGGACACAGATACGCAGTATTTT. It codes for CASSAGQDTDTQYF.

The gene calls are TRBV27 and TRBJ1-6; D possibly corresponds to TRBD1 (6 bases). The CDR3 contains 17 residues. Trimming took 6 bases from V and 9 from J, leaving 24 bases between them. CDR1 MNHEY and CDR2 SMNVEV come from the germline V gene (reference sequence). For the CDR3, the DNA is TGTGCCAGCAGCCAACCGACGGGACAAGGTCGGGGTTCACCCCTCCACTTT. Its translation is CASSQPTGQGRGSPLHF.

This chain uses TRBV5-4 with TRBJ2-5; TRBD1 aligns across 8 bases. J lost 4 bases, V lost 0 bases, and 5 bases had no gene match. CDR1 is SGHNT, CDR2 YYREEE, per germline (reference sequence). The CDR3 runs 15 residues. CDR3 sequence reads: CASSLGRQGAETQYF. CDR3 coding DNA: TGTGCCAGCAGCTTGGGCCGGCAGGGGGCAGAGACCCAGTACTTC.

The chain employs TRBV27 and TRBJ1-1; perhaps TRBD1 as D (6 bases). CDR1 is MNHEY, CDR2 SMNVEV, per germline (reference sequence). The V end lost 5 bases, the J end lost 5 bases, and 18 bases lay between the germline ends. The CDR3 is made up of 15 amino acids. Here the CDR3 DNA reads TGTGCCAGCAGTCCGTGGGGGCGAGAATTTACTGAAGCTTTCTTT. Its protein product is CASSPWGREFTEAFF.

The CDR3 bases are TGTGCCAGTAGTGACAGGTCTAGCAATCAGCCCCAGCATTTT. Its translation: CASSDRSSNQPQHF. This rearrangement joins TRBV19 to TRBJ1-5; D perhaps matches TRBD1 (6 bases). The length of the CDR3 is 14 residues. The V end was cut by 5 bases, the J end by 0 bases, with 8 bases between. Germline V gives CDR1 LNHDA, CDR2 SQIVND (reference sequence).

V and J are TRBV5-6 and TRBJ2-7; TRBD2 matches at 11 bases. This CDR3 is 17 amino acids long. Germline CDR1 reads SGHDT; CDR2 reads YYEEEE. V lost 6 bases and J lost 2; bases outside the gene matches: 13. The CDR3 DNA sequence: TGTGCCAGCAATAAAATTGTAGCGGGAGGGTCGCCCTACGAGCAGTACTTC. Its translation is CASNKIVAGGSPYEQYF.

CDR3 loop: CATSRVGGAGTEAFF. CDR3 nucleotide sequence: TGTGCCACCAGCAGAGTCGGGGGGGCTGGGACTGAAGCTTTCTTT. V usage is TRBV15 and J usage is TRBJ1-1; the D gene is possibly TRBD1 (6 bases). The germline CDR1 and CDR2 sequences are LNHNV and YYDKDF (reference sequence). Trimming stripped 1 base from V and 5 bases from J, with 14 bases between. The CDR3 is made up of 15 amino acids.

The chain couples TRBV20-1 to TRBJ2-7, with TRBD1 identical over 7 bases. V shed 6 bases and J 5 bases; nucleotides not matched to a gene: 4. The CDR3 covers 11 residues. CDR1 DFQATT and CDR2 SNEGSKA come from the germline V gene (reference sequence). DNA for the CDR3: TGCAGTGCAGTACAGGGGAACGAGCAGTACTTC. Residues: CSAVQGNEQYF.

This clone is a singleton in its sample. The V and J genes are TRBV27 and TRBJ2-1, with 11 bases that match TRBD2. This CDR3 has 14 residues. Germline values: CDR1 MNHEY, CDR2 SMNVEV (reference sequence). The junction had 3 bases not matched to a gene; V was cut back by 5 bases and J by 6 bases. The CDR3 DNA sequence: TGTGCCAGCAGTCTAGCGGGAGGTGTCAATGAGCAGTTCTTC. As protein: CASSLAGGVNEQFF.

The gene calls are TRBV12-3 or TRBV12-4 and TRBJ2-7; D gene ambiguous. The CDR3 has 12 amino acids. Trimming took off 6 bases at V and 7 bases at J, with 13 bases between the two ends. This chain's CDR3 is CASSYLSVEQYF. CDR3 DNA: TGTGCCAGCAGCTACCTTTCTGTGGAGCAGTACTTC.

The V gene is TRBV5-1, the J gene TRBJ2-1, with 7 bases lining up with TRBD2. CDR1 is SGHRS, CDR2 YFSETQ, per germline. The CDR3 loop spans 15 amino acids. J was trimmed by 2 bases and V by 4 bases; bases with no gene match: 6. The CDR3 nucleotides are TGCGCCAGCAGCCCAGAGCTAGCGGCCTACAATGAGCAGTTCTTC. Residues: CASSPELAAYNEQFF.

The chain recombines TRBV4-1 with TRBJ1-1; D unclear. The CDR3 is 13 residues long. Germline CDR1 is MGHRA and CDR2 is YSYEKL. The V end was cut by 1 base, the J end by 7 bases, with 10 bases between. The CDR3 loop is CASSQGARVEAFF. The DNA of the CDR3 is TGCGCCAGCAGCCAAGGGGCGAGGGTTGAAGCTTTCTTT.

As regards this clone: Possible read error: a much larger clone is one base away. In the same sample, other DNA sequences code for this CDR3. The chain joins TRBV7-9 to TRBJ1-6; D might be TRBD1 (5 bases). The CDR3 is made up of 17 amino acids. The germline gives CDR1 SEHNR, CDR2 FQNEAQ (reference sequence). As DNA, the CDR3 is TGCGCCACCAGCCCCCACGACCGGGGGGGAGTAAATTCACCCCTCCACTTT. This gives the protein CATSPHDRGGVNSPLHF.

The chain recombines TRBV9 with TRBJ2-3, with D maybe TRBD2 (6 bases). The V end lost 2 bases, the J end lost 0 bases, and 10 bases lay between the germline ends. CDR1 is SGDLS and CDR2 is YYNGEE in the germline V gene. The CDR3 length is 15 residues. CDR3 nucleotides: TGTGCCAGCAGCGTCTCGGCGGGGAGCACAGATACGCAGTATTTT. Translated: CASSVSAGSTDTQYF.

The gene calls are TRBV5-1 and TRBJ1-1; no clear D gene. CDR1 and CDR2 (germline): SGHRS, YFSETQ. Trimming took off 4 bases at V and 4 bases at J, with 17 bases between the two ends. There are 15 residues in the CDR3. CDR3 loop: CASSVLGPTGTEAFF. The CDR3 DNA is TGCGCCAGCAGCGTCCTTGGCCCCACGGGCACTGAAGCTTTCTTT.

CDR3 residues: CASSLIAEYNEQFF. The CDR3 coding sequence is TGTGCCAGCAGCTTAATAGCGGAGTACAATGAGCAGTTCTTC. The chain is built from TRBV11-2 and TRBJ2-1, with D possibly matching TRBD2 (6 bases). In germline, CDR1 is SGHAT, CDR2 FQNNGV. Trimming stripped 2 bases from V and 4 bases from J, with 9 bases between. The CDR3 runs to 14 residues.

This clone has only one observation. The chain uses TRBV10-1 and TRBJ1-2; D is uncertain. The length of the CDR3 is 17 residues. Trimming took off 8 bases at V and 2 bases at J, with 24 bases between the two ends. Germline-derived CDR1 and CDR2 are WNHNN and SYGVQD (reference sequence). The CDR3 spells CASRLGILRGSNYGYTF. The CDR3 bases are TGCGCCAGCCGACTGGGGATACTACGGGGTTCGAACTATGGCTACACCTTC.